The sequence of this T cell receptor (beta chain) was determined in a study of blood T cell repertoires in COVID-19. For the study at large: PBMCs, B-cell-depleted T cells, or T cells were the source of the cDNA or gDNA that made up the material.

Only in-frame clones appear in the TCRdb table, and some are missing; sequencing was by immunoSEQ multiplex PCR. The table has about 260,000 clones, about 88% seen once. In terms of age and location, participants ranged from roughly 18 to 90 years and lived in about two dozen US areas. Assignment of participants to cohorts was predicated upon participant-reported clinical history. CDR1 and CDR2 (germline): MGHDK, SYGVNS. V was cut by 5 bases and J by 0 bases, with 8 bases left in between. This CDR3 contains 14 residues. The chain uses TRBV25-1 and TRBJ1-5; TRBD1 is a possible D gene (5 bases). Material: PBMCs or T cells enriched from blood (not recorded which). The clonotype comes from a man younger than 45 with acute COVID-19. In DNA form, the CDR3 reads TGTGCCAGCAGTTGGGGCACTAGCAATCAGCCCCAGCATTTT. Translated, it gives CASSWGTSNQPQHF. The full variable domain, rest sourced from reference TRBV25-1 and TRBJ1-5, is EADIYQTPRYLVIGTGKKITLECSQTMGHDKMYWYQQDPGMELHLIHYSYGVNSTEKGDLSSESTVSRIRTEHFPLTLESARPSHTSQYLCASSWGTSNQPQHFGDGTRLSIL.